This T cell receptor (beta chain) was found in a study of naive and memory T cell subsets. Four PCR rounds used nested alpha and beta constant region primers plus the SP2 primer. Using its own MiXCR run on the 5' RACE reads, TCRdb lists one record per CDR3 protein. The table records roughly 62,000 distinct CDR3 sequences, less than 10% of them present only once. Germline V gene lookup returns CDR1 SGHVS and CDR2 FQNEAQ. The CDR3 is 16 amino acids. The germline V and J ends were trimmed by 2 bases and 2 bases, with 15 bases remaining between them. A UMI-containing oligonucleotide was joined by 3' ligation to the TCR cDNA template. Reverse transcription used DNase-treated unsorted total RNA, aiming for about 1 to 1000 ng.

This TCR was recovered from a female donor in good health. The V gene is TRBV7-8, the J gene TRBJ2-5; D gene ambiguous. The CDR3 sequence: CASSLWRWRKQETQYF. The CDR3 nucleotides are TGTGCCAGCAGCTTATGGCGGTGGCGGAAACAAGAGACCCAGTACTTC. Full variable domain (remainder filled in from reference TRBV7-8 and TRBJ2-5): GAGVSQSPRYKVAKRGQDVALRCDPISGHVSLFWYQQALGQGPEFLTYFQNEAQLDKSGLPSDRFFAERPEGSVSTLKIQRTQQEDSAVYLCASSLWRWRKQETQYFGPGTRLLVL.